This T cell receptor beta chain stems from a study of technical replicates of blood from a few donors. Sequencing used immunoSEQ multiplex PCR; TCRdb keeps in-frame clones, though not all of them. The profile shows more than 90,000 clones, 95% of them singletons. Looked up from germline, CDR1 is SEHNR and CDR2 is FQNEAQ (reference sequence). The CDR3 runs 12 residues. Trimming removed 3 bases at V and 12 bases at J, with 12 bases between. The clonotype originates from a human donor in good health. Sequencing was carried out using T cells isolated from PBMCs. The V call is TRBV7-9, the J call TRBJ2-1; a possible D gene is TRBD2 (6 bases). CDR3 in DNA: TGTGCCAGCAGCTTGACTAGTGTTGGGCAGTTCTTC. This sequence encodes CASSLTSVGQFF.